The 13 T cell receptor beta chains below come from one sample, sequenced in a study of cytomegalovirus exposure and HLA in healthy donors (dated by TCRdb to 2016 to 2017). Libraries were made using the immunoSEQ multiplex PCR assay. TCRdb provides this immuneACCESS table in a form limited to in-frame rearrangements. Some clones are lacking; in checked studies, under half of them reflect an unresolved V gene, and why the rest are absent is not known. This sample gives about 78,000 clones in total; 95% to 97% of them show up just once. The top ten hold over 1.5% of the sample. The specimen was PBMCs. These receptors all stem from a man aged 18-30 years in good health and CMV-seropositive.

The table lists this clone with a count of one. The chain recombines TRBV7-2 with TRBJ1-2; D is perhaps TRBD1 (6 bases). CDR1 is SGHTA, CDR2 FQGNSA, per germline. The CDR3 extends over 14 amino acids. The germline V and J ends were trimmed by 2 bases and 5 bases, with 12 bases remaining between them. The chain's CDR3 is CASSLLITGYGYTF. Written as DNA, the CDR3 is TGTGCCAGCAGCTTACTCATCACAGGGTATGGCTACACCTTC. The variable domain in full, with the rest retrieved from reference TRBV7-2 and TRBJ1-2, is GAGVSQSPSNKVTEKGKDVELRCDPISGHTALYWYRQSLGQGLEFLIYFQGNSAPDKSGLPSDRFSAERTGGSVSTLTIQRTQQEDSAVYLCASSLLITGYGYTFGSGTRLTVV.

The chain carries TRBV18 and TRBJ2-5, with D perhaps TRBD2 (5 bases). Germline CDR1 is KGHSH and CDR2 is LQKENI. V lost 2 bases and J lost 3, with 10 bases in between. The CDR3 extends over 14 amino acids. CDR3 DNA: TGTGCCAGCTCACCAGCGAGGGTAAAAGAGACCCAGTACTTC. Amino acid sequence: CASSPARVKETQYF.

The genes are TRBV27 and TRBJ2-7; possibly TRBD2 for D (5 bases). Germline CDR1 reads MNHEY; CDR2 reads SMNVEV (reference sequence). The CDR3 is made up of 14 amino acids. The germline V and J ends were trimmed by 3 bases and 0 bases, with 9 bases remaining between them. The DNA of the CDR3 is TGTGCCAGCAGTTTGAGCGGTAACTCCTACGAGCAGTACTTC. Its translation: CASSLSGNSYEQYF.

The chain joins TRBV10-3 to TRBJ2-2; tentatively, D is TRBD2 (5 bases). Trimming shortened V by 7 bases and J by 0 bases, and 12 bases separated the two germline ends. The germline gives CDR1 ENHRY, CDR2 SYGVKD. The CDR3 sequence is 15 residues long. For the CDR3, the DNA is TGTGCCATCACCCCGGACTTTTCGAACACCGGGGAGCTGTTTTTT. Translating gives CAITPDFSNTGELFF.

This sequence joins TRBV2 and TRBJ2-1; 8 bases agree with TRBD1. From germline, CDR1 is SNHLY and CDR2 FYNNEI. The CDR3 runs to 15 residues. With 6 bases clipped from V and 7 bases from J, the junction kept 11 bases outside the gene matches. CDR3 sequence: CASRSSTGGKNEQFF. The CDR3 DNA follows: TGTGCCAGCAGGAGCTCAACAGGGGGTAAAAATGAGCAGTTCTTC.

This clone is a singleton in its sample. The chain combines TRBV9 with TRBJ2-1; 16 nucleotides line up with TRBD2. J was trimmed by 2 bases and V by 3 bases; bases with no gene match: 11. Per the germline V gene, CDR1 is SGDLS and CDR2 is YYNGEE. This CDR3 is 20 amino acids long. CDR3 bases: TGTGCCAGCAGCGCCTCCCCGGGACTAGCGGGAGGGGGTCCCTACAATGAGCAGTTCTTC. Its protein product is CASSASPGLAGGGPYNEQFF.

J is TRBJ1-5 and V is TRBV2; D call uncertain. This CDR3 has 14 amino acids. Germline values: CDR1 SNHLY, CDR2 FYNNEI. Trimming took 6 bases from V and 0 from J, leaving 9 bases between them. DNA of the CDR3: TGTGCCAGCAGGGCCATTGATAGCAATCAGCCCCAGCATTTT. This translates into CASRAIDSNQPQHF.

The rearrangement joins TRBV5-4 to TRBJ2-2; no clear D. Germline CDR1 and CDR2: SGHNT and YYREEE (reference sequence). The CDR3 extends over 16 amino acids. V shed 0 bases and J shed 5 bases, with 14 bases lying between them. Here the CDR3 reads CASSLGLARDTGELFF. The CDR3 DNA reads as TGTGCCAGCAGCTTGGGACTTGCGAGAGATACCGGGGAGCTGTTTTTT. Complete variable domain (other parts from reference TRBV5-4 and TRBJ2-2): ETGVTQSPTHLIKTRGQQVTLRCSSQSGHNTVSWYQQALGQGPQFIFQYYREEENGRGNFPPRFSGLQFPNYSSELNVNALELDDSALYLCASSLGLARDTGELFFGEGSRLTVL.

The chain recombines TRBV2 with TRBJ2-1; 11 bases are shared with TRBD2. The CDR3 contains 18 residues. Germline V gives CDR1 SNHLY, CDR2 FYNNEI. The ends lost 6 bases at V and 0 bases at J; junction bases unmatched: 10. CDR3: CASRPGLAALSSYNEQFF. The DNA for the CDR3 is TGTGCCAGCAGGCCGGGACTAGCGGCTTTAAGCTCCTACAATGAGCAGTTCTTC.

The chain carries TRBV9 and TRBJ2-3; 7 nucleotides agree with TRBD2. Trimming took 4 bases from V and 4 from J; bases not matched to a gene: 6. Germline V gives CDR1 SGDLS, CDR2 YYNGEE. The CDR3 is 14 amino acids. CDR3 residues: CASSKAGRADTQYF. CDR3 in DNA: TGTGCCAGCAGCAAAGCGGGAAGGGCAGATACGCAGTATTTT.

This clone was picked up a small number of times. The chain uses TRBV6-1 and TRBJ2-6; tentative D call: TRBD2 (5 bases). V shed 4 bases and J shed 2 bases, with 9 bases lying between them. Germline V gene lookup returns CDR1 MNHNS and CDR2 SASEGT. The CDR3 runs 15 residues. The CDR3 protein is CASSGEGAGANVLTF. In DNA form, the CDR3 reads TGTGCCAGCAGTGGAGAGGGAGCTGGGGCCAACGTCCTGACTTTC.

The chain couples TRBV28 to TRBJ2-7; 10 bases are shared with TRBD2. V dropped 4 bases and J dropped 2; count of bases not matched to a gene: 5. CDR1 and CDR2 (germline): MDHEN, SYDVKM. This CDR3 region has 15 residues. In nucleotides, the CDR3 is TGTGCCAGCAGTTCGACCGGGACTAGCGCCTACGAGCAGTACTTC. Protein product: CASSSTGTSAYEQYF.

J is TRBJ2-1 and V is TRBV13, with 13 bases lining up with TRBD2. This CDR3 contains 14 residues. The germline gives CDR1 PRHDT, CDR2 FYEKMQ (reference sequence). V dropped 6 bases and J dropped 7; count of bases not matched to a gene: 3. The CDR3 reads CASSGTSGINEQFF. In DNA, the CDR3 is TGTGCCAGCAGTGGGACTAGCGGGATTAATGAGCAGTTCTTC.